This is a list of T cell receptor beta chains from one sample in a study of T cell repertoires in cytomegalovirus infection. Each CDR3 protein is one row after TCRdb ran MiXCR on the reads. The sample comprises under 200,000 distinct CDR3 sequences, approximately 30% of which are singletons, and 31% rests with the top ten. The sequenced sample was PBMCs. Receptor source: a human donor in good health (CMV status not recorded). Some clones in this sample may be carry-over from other donors' samples. Both conserved end residues are part of each CDR3. The order of the fields is D gene, V gene, J gene, clone size, CDR3 protein, CDR3 DNA. A D gene is named only where the DNA matches it firmly. Only part of the rows carry a size: once, few, many, or a class if the clone is expanded.

.	TRBV29-1	TRBJ2-7	.	CSVEDPVYYEQYF	TGCAGCGTTGAAGATCCAGTATACTACGAGCAGTACTTC
.	TRBV7-3	TRBJ1-2	.	CASSLNGGGYGYTF	TGTGCCAGCAGCTTAAATGGAGGGGGCTATGGCTACACCTTC
TRBD1	TRBV7-2	TRBJ2-2	.	CATRTGSTGELFF	TGTGCCACCCGGACAGGGAGTACCGGGGAGCTGTTTTTT
.	TRBV3-1	TRBJ1-1	once	CASSQDQGNTEAFF	TGTGCCAGCAGCCAAGATCAGGGGAACACTGAAGCTTTCTTT
.	TRBV5-6	TRBJ1-2	many	CASSLTGTAYGYTF	TGTGCCAGCAGTCTCACCGGGACCGCATATGGCTACACCTTC
TRBD1	TRBV2	TRBJ1-2	.	CASSERAGGQGYTF	TGTGCCAGCAGTGAACGTGCAGGGGGCCAGGGCTACACCTTC
.	TRBV7-2	TRBJ2-7	few	CASSSAATGEQYF	TGTGCCAGCAGCTCAGCTGCAACTGGGGAGCAGTACTTC
.	TRBV6-5	TRBJ2-7	.	CASSYSRDGSYEQYF	TGTGCCAGCAGTTACAGCAGGGACGGCTCCTACGAGCAGTACTTC
.	TRBV7-3	TRBJ2-1	.	CASSLLGGAELFF	TGTGCCAGCAGCTTACTCGGAGGGGCTGAGCTGTTCTTC
.	TRBV11-2	TRBJ2-7	.	CASSRIPGSSYEQYF	TGTGCCAGCAGTCGTATCCCAGGGAGCTCCTACGAGCAGTACTTC
TRBD1	TRBV6-1	TRBJ1-1	many	CASSRTEPGGAGLATEAFF	TGTGCCAGCAGCAGAACCGAGCCAGGGGGCGCGGGACTGGCCACTGAAGCTTTCTTT